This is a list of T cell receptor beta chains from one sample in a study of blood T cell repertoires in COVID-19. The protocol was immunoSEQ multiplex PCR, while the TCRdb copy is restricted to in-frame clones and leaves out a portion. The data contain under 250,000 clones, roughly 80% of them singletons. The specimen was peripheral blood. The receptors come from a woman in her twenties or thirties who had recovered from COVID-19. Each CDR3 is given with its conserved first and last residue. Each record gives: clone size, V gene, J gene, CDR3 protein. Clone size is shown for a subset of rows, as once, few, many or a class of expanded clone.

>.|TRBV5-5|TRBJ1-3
CASSLAGTGLTGTIYF
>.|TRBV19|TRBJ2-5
CASSIGGTSGLKIFNQETQYF
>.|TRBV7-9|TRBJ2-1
CASSLAGLVDDEQFF
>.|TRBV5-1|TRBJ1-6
CASSLAWTGGVNSPLHF
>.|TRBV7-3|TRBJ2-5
CASSLRGGRALETQYF
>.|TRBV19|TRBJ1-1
CASSGTGDTEAFF
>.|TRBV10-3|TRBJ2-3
CAISEGLAGVGTDTQYF
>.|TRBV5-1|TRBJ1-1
CASSLGPTEITEAFF
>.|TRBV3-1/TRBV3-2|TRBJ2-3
CAGSQLTDTQYF
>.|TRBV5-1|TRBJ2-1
CASSEGQGGNEQFF
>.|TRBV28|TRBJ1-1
CASSLLQGWTEAFF
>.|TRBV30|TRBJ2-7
CAWGQGGSYEQYF
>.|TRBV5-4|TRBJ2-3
CASSSGRTSGSRTDTQYF
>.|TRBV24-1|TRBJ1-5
CATSDGSGFGNQPQHF
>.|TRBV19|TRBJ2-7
CASSGRPGTSGSPHEQYF
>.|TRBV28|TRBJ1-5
CASSFLGDRSNQPQHF
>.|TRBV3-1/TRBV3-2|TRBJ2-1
CASSPPGLAGGGQFF
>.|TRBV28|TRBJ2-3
CASRYLWASGSDTQYF
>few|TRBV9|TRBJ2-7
CASSAGITGEQYF
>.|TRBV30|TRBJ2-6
CAWSGLGDRESGANVLTF
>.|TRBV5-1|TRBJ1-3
CASSSGTAGNTIYF
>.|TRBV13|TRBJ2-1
CASSFRTGAENEQFF
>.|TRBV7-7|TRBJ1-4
CASSLVYRGWWGLFF
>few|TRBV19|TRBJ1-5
CASSIPYSNQPQHF
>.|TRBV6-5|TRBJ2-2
CASKGLAGGNGELFF
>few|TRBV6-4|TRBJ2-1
CASSDSLAGGNEQFF
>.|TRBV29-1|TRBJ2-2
CSVDEEHETSGRNAVANTGELFF
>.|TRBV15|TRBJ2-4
CATSRDRDPGRVDIQYF
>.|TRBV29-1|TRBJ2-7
CSVDSQNSYEQYF
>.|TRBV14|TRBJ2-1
CASSQDREVRFF
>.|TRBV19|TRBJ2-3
CASSDLAGTDTQYF
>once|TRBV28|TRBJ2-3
CASIRESPDTQYF
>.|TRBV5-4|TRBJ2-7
CASSLFEGTGTLPWYF
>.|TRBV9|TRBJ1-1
CASSVGQPNTEAFF
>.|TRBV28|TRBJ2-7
CASSRTGSYEQYF
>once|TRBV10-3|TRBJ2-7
CAIRGPGPTTNEQYF
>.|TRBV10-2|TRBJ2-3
CASSPERGSTDTQYF
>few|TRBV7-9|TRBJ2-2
CASSPWWEGNTGELFF
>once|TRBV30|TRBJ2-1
CAWNVGGFYNEQFF
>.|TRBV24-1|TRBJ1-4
CATSDPGQGGEKLFF
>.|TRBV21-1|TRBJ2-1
CASSKEPNYNEQFF
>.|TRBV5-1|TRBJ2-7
CASSLGASYEQYF
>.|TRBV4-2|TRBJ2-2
CASSQRGQGRNTGELFF
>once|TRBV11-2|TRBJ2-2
CASSSGRASGRSHGELFF
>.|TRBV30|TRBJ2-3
CARDQGALTDTQYF
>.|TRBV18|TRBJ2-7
CASSLGQGLTYEQYF
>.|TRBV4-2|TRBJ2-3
CASSPAGDLDYTDTQYF
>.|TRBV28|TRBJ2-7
CASIKGAGVYEQYF
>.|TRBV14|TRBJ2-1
CASSQGRLSYNEQFF
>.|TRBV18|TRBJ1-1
CASSPPGGGYTEAFF
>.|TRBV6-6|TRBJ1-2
CASSYDGGAGNYGYTF
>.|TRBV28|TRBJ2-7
CASSSKPGLAVYEQYF